This T cell receptor beta chain was identified in a study of Graves' ophthalmopathy and Graves' hyperthyroidism. Overall study: Researchers obtained peripheral blood at initial diagnosis, before any treatment had begun.

Diagnosis was based on clinical symptoms, serum thyroxine, TRAb, thyroid ultrasound and orbital computed tomography. The CDR3 has 15 residues. The V end lost 3 bases, the J end lost 1 base, and 12 bases lay between the germline ends. RNA served as the template for amplifying TCR beta CDR3 regions. An opening RT-PCR round employed HTBI primers and preceded a second-round multiplex PCR. TCRdb called the multiplex PCR reads again in MiXCR, with one record for every CDR3 protein. Among 300,000 to 350,000 distinct CDR3 sequences, under 20% were seen once, and the ten largest hold 12%. The sequence was collected from an adult man with Graves' ophthalmopathy. This chain joins TRBV12-3 or TRBV12-4 and TRBJ2-5; TRBD2 is a possible D gene (5 bases). Sequencing input: peripheral blood. CDR3 nucleotides: TGTGCCAGCAGTTTGTCTAGCAAAAGCCAAGAGACCCAGTACTTC. This translates into CASSLSSKSQETQYF.